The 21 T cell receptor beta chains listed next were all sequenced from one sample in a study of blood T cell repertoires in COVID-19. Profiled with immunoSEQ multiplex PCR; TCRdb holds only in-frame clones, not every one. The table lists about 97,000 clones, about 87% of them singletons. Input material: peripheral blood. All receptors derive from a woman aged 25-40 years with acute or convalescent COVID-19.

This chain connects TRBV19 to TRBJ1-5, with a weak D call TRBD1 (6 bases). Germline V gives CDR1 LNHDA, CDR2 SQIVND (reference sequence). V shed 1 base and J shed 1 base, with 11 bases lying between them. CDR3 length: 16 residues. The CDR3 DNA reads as TGTGCCAGTAGTATAGCTTACAGGGCGAGCAATCAGCCCCAGCATTTT. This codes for CASSIAYRASNQPQHF.

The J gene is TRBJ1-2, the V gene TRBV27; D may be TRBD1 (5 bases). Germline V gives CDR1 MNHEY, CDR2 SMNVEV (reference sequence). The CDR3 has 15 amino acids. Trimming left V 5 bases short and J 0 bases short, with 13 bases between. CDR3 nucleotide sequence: TGTGCCAGCAGTCGCGACAGCTTTACTAACTATGGCTACACCTTC. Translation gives CASSRDSFTNYGYTF.

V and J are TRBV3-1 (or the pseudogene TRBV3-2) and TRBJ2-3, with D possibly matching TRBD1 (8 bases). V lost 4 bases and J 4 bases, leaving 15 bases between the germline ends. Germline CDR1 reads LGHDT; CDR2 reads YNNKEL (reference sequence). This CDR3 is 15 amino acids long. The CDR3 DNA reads TGTGCCAGCAGCCCACAGGGGGGGGTTGCAGATACGCAGTATTTT. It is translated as CASSPQGGVADTQYF.

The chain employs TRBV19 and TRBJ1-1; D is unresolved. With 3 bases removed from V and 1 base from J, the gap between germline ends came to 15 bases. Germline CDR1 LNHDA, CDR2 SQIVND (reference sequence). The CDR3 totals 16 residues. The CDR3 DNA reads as TGTGCCAGTAGTATCCCCCCGGGAGTCGGGAACACTGAAGCTTTCTTT. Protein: CASSIPPGVGNTEAFF.

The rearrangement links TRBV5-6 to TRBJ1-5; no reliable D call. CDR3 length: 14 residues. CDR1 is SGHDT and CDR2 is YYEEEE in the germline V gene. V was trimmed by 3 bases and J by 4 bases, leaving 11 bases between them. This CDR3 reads CASSSHSSNQPQHF. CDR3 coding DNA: TGTGCCAGCAGCTCCCACAGTTCAAATCAGCCCCAGCATTTT. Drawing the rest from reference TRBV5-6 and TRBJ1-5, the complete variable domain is DAGVTQSPTHLIKTRGQQVTLRCSPKSGHDTVSWYQQALGQGPQFIFQYYEEEERQRGNFPDRFSGHQFPNYSSELNVNALLLGDSALYLCASSSHSSNQPQHFGDGTRLSIL.

CDR3 protein: CASSRLRGPGTDTQYF. CDR3 in DNA: TGTGCCAGCAGCCGATTGCGGGGGCCGGGGACAGATACGCAGTATTTT. The rearrangement joins TRBV6-2 or TRBV6-3 to TRBJ2-3; possible D gene TRBD2, 7 bases. Trimming removed 6 bases at V and 3 bases at J, with 19 bases between. Per germline, CDR1 MNHEY and CDR2 SVGEGT. CDR3 length equals 16 residues.

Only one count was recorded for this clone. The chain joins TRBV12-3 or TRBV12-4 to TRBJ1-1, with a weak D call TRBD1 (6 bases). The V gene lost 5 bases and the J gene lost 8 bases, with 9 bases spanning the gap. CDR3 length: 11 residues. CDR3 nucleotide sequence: TGTGCCAGCAGTCAGGGGTGGGAAGCTTTCTTT. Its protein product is CASSQGWEAFF.

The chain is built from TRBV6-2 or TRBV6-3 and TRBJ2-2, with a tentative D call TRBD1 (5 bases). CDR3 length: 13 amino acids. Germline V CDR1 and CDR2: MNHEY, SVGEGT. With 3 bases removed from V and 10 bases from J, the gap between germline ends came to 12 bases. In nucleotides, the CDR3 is TGTGCCAGCAGTTATCAGGCGACAGAGGAGCTGTTTTTT. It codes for CASSYQATEELFF.

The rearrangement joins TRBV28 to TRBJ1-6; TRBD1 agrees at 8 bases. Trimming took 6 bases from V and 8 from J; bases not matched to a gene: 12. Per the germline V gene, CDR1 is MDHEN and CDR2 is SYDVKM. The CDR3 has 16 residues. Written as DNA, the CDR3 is TGTGCCAGCAGCCCGAGACAGGGGTCAAGTGATTCACCCCTCCACTTT. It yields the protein CASSPRQGSSDSPLHF.

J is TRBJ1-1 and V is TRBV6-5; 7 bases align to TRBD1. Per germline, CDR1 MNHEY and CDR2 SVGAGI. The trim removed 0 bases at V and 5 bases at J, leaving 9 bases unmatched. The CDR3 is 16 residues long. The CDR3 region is CASSYSRGTLETEAFF. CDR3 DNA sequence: TGTGCCAGCAGTTACTCCAGGGGGACTTTGGAGACTGAAGCTTTCTTT.

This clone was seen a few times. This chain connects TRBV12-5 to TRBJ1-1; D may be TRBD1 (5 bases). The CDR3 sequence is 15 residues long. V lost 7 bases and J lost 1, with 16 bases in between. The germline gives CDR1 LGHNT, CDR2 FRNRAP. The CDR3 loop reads CASALGRFGNTEAFF. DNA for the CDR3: TGTGCTAGTGCCCTGGGGCGTTTTGGGAACACTGAAGCTTTCTTT.

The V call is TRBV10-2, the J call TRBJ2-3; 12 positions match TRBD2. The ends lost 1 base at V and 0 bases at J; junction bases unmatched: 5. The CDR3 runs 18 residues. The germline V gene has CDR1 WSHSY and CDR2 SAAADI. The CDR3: CASSEYGTSGLSTDTQYF. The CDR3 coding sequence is TGCGCCAGCAGTGAGTATGGGACTAGCGGGCTTAGCACAGATACGCAGTATTTT.

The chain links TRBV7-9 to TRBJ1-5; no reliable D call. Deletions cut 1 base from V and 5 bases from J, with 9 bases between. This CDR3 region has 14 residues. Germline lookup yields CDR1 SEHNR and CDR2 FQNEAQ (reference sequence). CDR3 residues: CASSLGTGDQPQHF. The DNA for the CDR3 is TGTGCCAGCAGCTTAGGGACGGGAGATCAGCCCCAGCATTTT.

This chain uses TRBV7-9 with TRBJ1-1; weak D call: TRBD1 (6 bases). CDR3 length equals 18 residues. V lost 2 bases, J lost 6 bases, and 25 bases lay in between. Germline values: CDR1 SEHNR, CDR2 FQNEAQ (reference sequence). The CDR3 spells CASSLYPYPPQGVSEAFF. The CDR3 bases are TGTGCCAGCAGCTTATATCCTTATCCACCACAGGGCGTCTCTGAAGCTTTCTTT.

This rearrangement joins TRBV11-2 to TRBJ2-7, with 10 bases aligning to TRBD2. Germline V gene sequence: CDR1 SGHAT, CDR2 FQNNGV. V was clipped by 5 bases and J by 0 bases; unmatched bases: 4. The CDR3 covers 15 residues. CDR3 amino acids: CASSRTSGSSYEQYF. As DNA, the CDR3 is TGTGCCAGCAGCCGGACTAGCGGAAGCTCCTACGAGCAGTACTTC.

CDR3 in amino acids: CASSVAGQGPQYGYTF. CDR3 DNA sequence: TGTGCCAGCAGCGTAGCTGGACAGGGACCCCAGTATGGCTACACCTTC. V usage is TRBV9 and J usage is TRBJ1-2; 8 positions agree with TRBD1. The CDR3 extends over 16 amino acids. Germline lookup yields CDR1 SGDLS and CDR2 YYNGEE. Trimming cost V 0 bases and J 5 bases; bases outside gene matches: 9.

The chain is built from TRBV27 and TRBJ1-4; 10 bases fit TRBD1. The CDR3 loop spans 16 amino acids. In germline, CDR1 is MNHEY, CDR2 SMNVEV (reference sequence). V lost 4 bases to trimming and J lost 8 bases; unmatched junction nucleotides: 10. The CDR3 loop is CASSSGFRDRGEKLFF. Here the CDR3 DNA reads TGTGCCAGCAGTTCAGGTTTCCGGGACAGGGGCGAAAAACTGTTTTTT.

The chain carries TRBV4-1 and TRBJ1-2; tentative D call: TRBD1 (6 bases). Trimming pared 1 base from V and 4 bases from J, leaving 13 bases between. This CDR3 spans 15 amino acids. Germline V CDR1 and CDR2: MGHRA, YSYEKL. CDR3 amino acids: CASSQGTEKFYGYTF. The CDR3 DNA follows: TGCGCCAGCAGCCAAGGGACAGAAAAATTCTATGGCTACACCTTC.

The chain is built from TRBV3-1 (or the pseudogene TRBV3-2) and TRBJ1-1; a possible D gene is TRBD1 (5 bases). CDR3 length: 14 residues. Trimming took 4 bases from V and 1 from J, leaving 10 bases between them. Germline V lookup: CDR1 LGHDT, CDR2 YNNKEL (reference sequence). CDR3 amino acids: CASSPTGQNTEAFF. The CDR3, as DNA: TGTGCCAGCAGCCCAACCGGACAGAACACTGAAGCTTTCTTT.

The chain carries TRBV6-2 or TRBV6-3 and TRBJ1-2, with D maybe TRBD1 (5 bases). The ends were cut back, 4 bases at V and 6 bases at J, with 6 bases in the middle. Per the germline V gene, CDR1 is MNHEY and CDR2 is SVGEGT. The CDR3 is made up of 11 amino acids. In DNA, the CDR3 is TGTGCCAGCAGTTCAGGGCATGGCTACACCTTC. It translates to CASSSGHGYTF.

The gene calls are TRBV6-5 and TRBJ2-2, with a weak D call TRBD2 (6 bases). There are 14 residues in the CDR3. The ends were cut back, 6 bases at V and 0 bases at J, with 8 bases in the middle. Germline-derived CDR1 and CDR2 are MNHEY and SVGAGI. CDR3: CASSRDSNTGELFF. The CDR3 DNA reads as TGTGCCAGCAGCCGGGACTCGAACACCGGGGAGCTGTTTTTT.